This T cell receptor (beta chain) was recorded in a study of PD-L1 blockade in urothelial cancer. As for the study in general: About 85% of the roughly 30 patients comprised males who had bladder-origin urothelial cancer.

Germline V gene sequence: CDR1 SGHKS, CDR2 YYEKEE (reference sequence). V was pared by 4 bases and J by 1 base, with 8 bases of the junction left unmatched. The length of the CDR3 is 16 residues. TCRdb's copy holds only in-frame clones and misses some; the assay was immunoSEQ multiplex PCR. This table has 100,000 to 150,000 clones, roughly 83% appearing once. Time point noted: peripheral blood 6 weeks after treatment start. The V call is TRBV5-5, the J call TRBJ2-7, with 10 positions matching TRBD2. This TCR derives from a man aged 50 or older with urothelial cancer. Sequenced material: PBMCs, taken around atezolizumab (anti-PD-L1) treatment. The chain's CDR3 is CASSNWGSGRSYEQYF. CDR3 DNA: TGTGCCAGCAGCAATTGGGGTAGCGGGAGGTCCTACGAGCAGTACTTC. Full variable domain (rest looked up from reference TRBV5-5 and TRBJ2-7): DAGVTQSPTHLIKTRGQQVTLRCSPISGHKSVSWYQQVLGQGPQFIFQYYEKEERGRGNFPDRFSARQFPNYSSELNVNALLLGDSALYLCASSNWGSGRSYEQYFGPGTRLTVT.